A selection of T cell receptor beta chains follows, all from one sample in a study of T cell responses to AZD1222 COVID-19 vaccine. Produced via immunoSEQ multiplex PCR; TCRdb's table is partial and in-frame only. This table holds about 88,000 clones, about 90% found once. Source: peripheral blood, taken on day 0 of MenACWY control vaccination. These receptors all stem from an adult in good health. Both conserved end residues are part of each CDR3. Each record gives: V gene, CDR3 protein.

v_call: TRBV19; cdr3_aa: CATKPSGQGASGNTIYF
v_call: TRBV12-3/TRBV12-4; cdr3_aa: CASSPQGWGYTF
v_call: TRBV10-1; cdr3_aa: CASSEGAGGTQYF
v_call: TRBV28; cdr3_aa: CASLGRGTTNYGYTF
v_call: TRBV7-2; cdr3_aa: CASSKDRGHTEAFF
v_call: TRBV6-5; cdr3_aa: CASRVITHPEAFF
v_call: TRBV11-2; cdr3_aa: CASSLGQGGETQYF
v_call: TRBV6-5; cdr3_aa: CASSWQRAYNSPLHF
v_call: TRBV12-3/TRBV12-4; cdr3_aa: CASSLAGGTEAFF
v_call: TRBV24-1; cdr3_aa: CATSTDISNQPQHF
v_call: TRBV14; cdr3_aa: CASSQGAISYEQYF
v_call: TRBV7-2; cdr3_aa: CASSLDRVKNIQYF
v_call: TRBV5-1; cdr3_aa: CASSPQANYGYTF
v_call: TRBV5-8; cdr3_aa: CASRRALGQGNYEQYF
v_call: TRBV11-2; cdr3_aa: CASSQDRTNNEQFF
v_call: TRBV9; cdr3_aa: CASTSQAGTGNTIYF
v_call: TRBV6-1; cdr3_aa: CASSELGQNQPQHF
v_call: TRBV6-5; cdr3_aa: CASTHQGGATEAFF
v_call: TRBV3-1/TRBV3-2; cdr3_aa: CASRLPSSYEQYF
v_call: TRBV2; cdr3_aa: CASSNQGGNTEAFF
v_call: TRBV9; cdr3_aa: CASSVAPPSGTGTHGYTF
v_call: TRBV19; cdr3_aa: CASRHEGNTGELFF
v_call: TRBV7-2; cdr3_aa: CASSLAPRDTIYF
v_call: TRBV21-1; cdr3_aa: CASRWGTPGNTEAFF
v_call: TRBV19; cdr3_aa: CASSMGYNQPQHF
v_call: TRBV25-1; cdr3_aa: CASSEQGAGNTEAFF
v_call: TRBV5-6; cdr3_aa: CASSPVGTNYGYTF
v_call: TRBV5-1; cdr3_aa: CASSEGGVNTEAFF
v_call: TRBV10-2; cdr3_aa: CASSETTGPGSGNTIYF
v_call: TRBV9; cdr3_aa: CASSVGAGQETQYF
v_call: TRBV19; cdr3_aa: CASSRGLGENTEAFF
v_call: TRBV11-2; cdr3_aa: CASSPGGWGEKLFF
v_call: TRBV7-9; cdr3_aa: CASSLERLAGIQETQYF